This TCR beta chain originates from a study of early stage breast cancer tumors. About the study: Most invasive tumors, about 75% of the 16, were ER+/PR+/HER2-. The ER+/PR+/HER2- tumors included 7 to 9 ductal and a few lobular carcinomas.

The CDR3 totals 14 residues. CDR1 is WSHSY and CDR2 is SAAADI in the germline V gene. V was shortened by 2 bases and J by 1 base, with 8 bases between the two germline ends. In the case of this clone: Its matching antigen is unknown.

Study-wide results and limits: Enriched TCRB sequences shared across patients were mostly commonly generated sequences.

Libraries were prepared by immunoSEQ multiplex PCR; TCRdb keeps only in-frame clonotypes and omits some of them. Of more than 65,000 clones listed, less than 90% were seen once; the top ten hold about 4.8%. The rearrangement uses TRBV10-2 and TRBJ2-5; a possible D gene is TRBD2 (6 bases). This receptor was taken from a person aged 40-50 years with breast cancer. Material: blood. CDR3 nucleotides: TGCGCCAGCAGTGAGGGACTACTCCAAGAGACCCAGTACTTC. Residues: CASSEGLLQETQYF.